This entry features one T cell receptor beta chain sequence. Antigen unknown. The sample belongs to a study of blood T cells in healthy people across ages. About the study: Template switching recovered approximately one barcoded beta molecule for every two T cells.

Broader study findings: Estimates of diversity drawn from one million T cells were considered underestimates.

A second about 7 to 12 cycle PCR used barcoded and J-beta primers. TCRdb fed the 5' RACE reads into MiXCR, producing one record per CDR3 protein. Among approximately 800,000 distinct CDR3 sequences listed, under 40% were seen once. The CDR3 contains 14 residues. V shed 7 bases and J shed 1 base, with 13 bases lying between them. The J gene is TRBJ2-5, the V gene TRBV12-3 or TRBV12-4; a possible D gene is TRBD2 (6 bases). Sequencing used blood. The TCR sequence derives from a man aged 18-30 years in good health. This CDR3 is CASTTGGSQETQYF. The CDR3 DNA is TGTGCCAGCACTACCGGGGGTTCCCAAGAGACCCAGTACTTC.